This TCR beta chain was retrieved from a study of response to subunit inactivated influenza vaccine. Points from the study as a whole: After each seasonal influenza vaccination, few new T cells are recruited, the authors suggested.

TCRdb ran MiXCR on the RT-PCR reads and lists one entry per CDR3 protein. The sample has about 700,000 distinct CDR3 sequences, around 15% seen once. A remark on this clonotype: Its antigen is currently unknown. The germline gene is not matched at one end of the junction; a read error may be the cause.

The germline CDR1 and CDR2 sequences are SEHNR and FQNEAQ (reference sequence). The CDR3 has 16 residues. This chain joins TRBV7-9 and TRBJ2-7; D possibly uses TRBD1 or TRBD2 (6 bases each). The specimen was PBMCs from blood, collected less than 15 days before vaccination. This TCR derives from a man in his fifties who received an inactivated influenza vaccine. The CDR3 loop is CASSLARGVQAYGQYF. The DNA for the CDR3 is TGTGCCAGCAGCTTAGCGAGGGGGGTCCAAGCCTACGGGCAGTACTTC.